These 31 T cell receptor beta chains came from one sample sequenced in a study of identical twins (dated by TCRdb to about 2016). The receptor library was made with 5' RACE. Sequencing relied on an Illumina HiSeq 2000. The public reads were reanalyzed by TCRdb: fastp trimming at Q25, MiXCR alignment, in-frame beta chains only. Records with the same CDR3 protein are collapsed into one entry carrying the most frequent genes and DNA. This sample holds a few hundred thousand distinct CDR3 sequences; more than 9% were observed only once. Of the sample, 6% to 9% is held by the ten largest clones. This sample also belongs to another study, concerning yellow fever vaccine responses in identical twins.

Material: CD8+ T cells sorted from blood. Source of these receptors: a young woman in good health.

In its sample, this clonotype was seen a few times. This rearrangement joins TRBV5-1 to TRBJ2-7; D remains ambiguous. Germline values: CDR1 SGHRS, CDR2 YFSETQ. Trimming took off 1 base at V and 0 bases at J, with 5 bases between the two ends. This CDR3 is built from 13 residues. The CDR3 reads CASSLKNSYEQYF. The CDR3 nucleotides are TGCGCCAGCAGCTTGAAAAACTCCTACGAGCAGTACTTC.

The chain combines TRBV5-8 with TRBJ2-7; possibly TRBD2 for D (5 bases). Germline lookup yields CDR1 SGHTS and CDR2 YDEGEE. The V end lost 0 bases, the J end lost 5 bases, and 18 bases lay between the germline ends. CDR3 size: 16 residues. The CDR3 DNA reads TGTGCCAGCAGCTTGGGCGGGCCGCCAACTCGGGACGAGCAGTACGTC. Its translation: CASSLGGPPTRDEQYV.

The sample holds one count of this clonotype. The genes are TRBV20-1 and TRBJ2-5; TRBD2 matches at 15 bases. Germline CDR1 is DFQATT and CDR2 is SNEGSKA (reference sequence). The V segment lost 1 base and the J segment 0 bases; nucleotides outside the gene matches: 3. This CDR3 contains 17 residues. The DNA for the CDR3 is TGCAGTGCTAGAGCCGGGACTAGCGGGAGGAACCAAGAGACCCAGTACTTC. Amino acid sequence: CSARAGTSGRNQETQYF.

This chain joins TRBV11-2 and TRBJ2-7, with D perhaps matching TRBD2 (5 bases). V lost 1 base and J 7 bases, leaving 11 bases between the germline ends. CDR1 SGHAT and CDR2 FQNNGV come from the germline V gene. The CDR3 runs to 13 residues. CDR3 DNA sequence: TGTGCCAGCAGCTTAGGTGTAGCGTGGGAGCAGTACGTC. Protein product: CASSLGVAWEQYV.

The chain links TRBV5-6 to TRBJ2-1, with 10 bases identical to TRBD2. The germline V gene has CDR1 SGHDT and CDR2 YYEEEE. This CDR3 has 16 amino acids. The V segment lost 5 bases and the J segment 4 bases; nucleotides outside the gene matches: 9. The CDR3 region is CASRPPGLARYNEQFF. The CDR3 coding sequence is TGTGCCAGCAGGCCGCCGGGACTAGCGAGATACAATGAGCAGTTCTTC.

In its sample, this clonotype was seen many times. The chain joins TRBV4-1 to TRBJ1-2, with 7 positions matching TRBD1. Trimming cost V 4 bases and J 3 bases; bases outside gene matches: 2. This CDR3 is built from 13 residues. CDR1 and CDR2 (germline): MGHRA, YSYEKL. CDR3 sequence reads: CASSPDRDYGYTF. The CDR3 DNA reads TGCGCCAGCAGCCCTGACAGGGACTATGGCTACACCTTC.

The rearrangement joins TRBV20-1 to TRBJ2-1; D gene ambiguous. Germline V gene sequence: CDR1 DFQATT, CDR2 SNEGSKA (reference sequence). V lost 0 bases to trimming and J lost 1 base, with 13 bases between them. There are 16 residues in the CDR3. This CDR3 reads CSARDLRSFSYNEQFF. CDR3 coding DNA: TGCAGTGCTAGAGATCTGCGGAGCTTTTCCTACAATGAGCAGTTCTTC.

The gene calls are TRBV20-1 and TRBJ2-1; D is unclear. This CDR3 comprises 11 residues. Germline V gene lookup returns CDR1 DFQATT and CDR2 SNEGSKA (reference sequence). Trimming pared 2 bases from V and 1 base from J, leaving 0 bases between. CDR3 DNA sequence: TGCAGTGCTAGATCCTACAATGAGCAGTTCTTC. Translated: CSARSYNEQFF.

The sample holds a few counts of this clonotype. The chain is built from TRBV6-1 and TRBJ2-7; D could derive from TRBD1 or TRBD2 (5 bases each). Germline values: CDR1 MNHNS, CDR2 SASEGT. Trimming took 5 bases from V and 3 from J, leaving 17 bases between them. The CDR3 is 15 residues long. CDR3 region: CASSPRAGTGYEQYV. CDR3 DNA: TGTGCCAGCAGTCCCAGGGCCGGGACGGGCTACGAGCAGTACGTC.

V and J are TRBV19 and TRBJ2-3; TRBD2 aligns across 10 bases. V lost 4 bases and J lost 5; bases outside the gene matches: 6. This CDR3 contains 15 residues. CDR1 is LNHDA and CDR2 is SQIVND in the germline V gene (reference sequence). This CDR3 is CASSTAGGPVDTQYF. The CDR3 DNA reads as TGTGCCAGTAGTACAGCGGGAGGGCCGGTAGATACGCAGTATTTT.

The chain combines TRBV4-1 with TRBJ1-4; possible D gene TRBD1, 5 bases. Deletions cut 4 bases from V and 7 bases from J, with 16 bases between. This CDR3 region has 15 residues. The germline V gene encodes CDR1 MGHRA and CDR2 YSYEKL. The CDR3 sequence: CASSLGPGTGEKLFF. CDR3 in DNA: TGCGCCAGCAGCCTAGGACCAGGGACTGGTGAAAAACTGTTTTTT.

The rearrangement joins TRBV20-1 to TRBJ2-1, with D perhaps matching TRBD2 (5 bases). Deletions cut 5 bases from V and 8 bases from J, with 16 bases between. This CDR3 comprises 13 residues. The germline CDR1 and CDR2 sequences are DFQATT and SNEGSKA (reference sequence). This CDR3 is CSAWGEVSDEQFF. In DNA form, the CDR3 reads TGCAGTGCTTGGGGAGAGGTCTCGGATGAGCAGTTCTTC.

The rearrangement uses TRBV13 and TRBJ2-3; TRBD2 aligns across 14 bases. Looked up from germline, CDR1 is PRHDT and CDR2 is FYEKMQ (reference sequence). After removal of 5 bases from V and 5 bases from J, the junction contained 12 bases not matched to a gene. The CDR3 is 18 residues long. The CDR3 bases are TGTGCCAGCAGCCCAGACCTGACTAGCGGGGGGGCCATAGATACGCAGTATTTT. This codes for CASSPDLTSGGAIDTQYF.

This clonotype was seen a few times. V gene TRBV12-3 or TRBV12-4 combines with J gene TRBJ2-1; the D gene could be TRBD1 or TRBD2 (5 bases each). The CDR3 has 12 residues. Trimming stripped 7 bases from V and 9 bases from J, with 13 bases between. CDR3 DNA: TGTGCCAGCACTCAAGAGGGGATTGAGCAGTTCTTC. It encodes CASTQEGIEQFF.

This clonotype was recorded a few times. The chain joins TRBV9 to TRBJ2-5; 7 positions match TRBD2. Trimming removed 4 bases from V and 5 bases from J; junction bases left unmatched: 8. This CDR3 spans 14 amino acids. Germline loops: CDR1 SGDLS, CDR2 YYNGEE. CDR3 sequence (DNA): TGTGCCAGCAGCCCCCGTTTCGGGGGGGAGACCCAGTACTTC. Translated: CASSPRFGGETQYF. The full variable domain, completed using reference TRBV9 and TRBJ2-5, is DSGVTQTPKHLITATGQRVTLRCSPRSGDLSVYWYQQSLDQGLQFLIQYYNGEERAKGNILERFSAQQFPDLHSELNLSSLELGDSALYFCASSPRFGGETQYFGPGTRLLVL.

This clonotype was seen ten or more times. V usage is TRBV4-1 and J usage is TRBJ2-7, with 15 bases lining up with TRBD2. Germline V CDR1 and CDR2: MGHRA, YSYEKL. J lost 2 bases, V lost 4 bases, and 12 bases had no gene match. This CDR3 is 19 amino acids long. CDR3 loop: CASSREGLAGGRVAYEQYF. The CDR3 region has the DNA TGCGCCAGCAGCCGAGAGGGACTAGCGGGAGGCAGGGTTGCCTACGAGCAGTACTTC.

The CDR3 DNA follows: TGTGCCAGCAGCCAAGAGGCAGCGAACACCGGGGAGCTGTTTTTT. This encodes CASSQEAANTGELFF. This chain connects TRBV4-2 to TRBJ2-2; D is undetermined. CDR3 length equals 15 residues. Deletions cut 0 bases from V and 0 bases from J, with 5 bases between. From germline, CDR1 is LGHNA and CDR2 YNFKEQ.

This clonotype appeared a few times. V usage is TRBV4-1 and J usage is TRBJ2-2, with TRBD1 matching over 12 bases. The CDR3 sequence is 15 residues long. Germline trimming cut 6 bases from V and 5 bases from J; bases unmatched to any gene: 4. Germline-derived CDR1 and CDR2 are MGHRA and YSYEKL. Here the CDR3 DNA reads TGCGCCAGCAGAGCGGGACAGGGGGCGACCGGGGAGCTGTTTTTT. Its translation is CASRAGQGATGELFF.

This clonotype was detected many times. The chain combines TRBV12-3 or TRBV12-4 with TRBJ2-2; 11 nucleotides match TRBD2. Losses at the gene ends were 6 bases for V and 3 bases for J; bases not matched to a gene: 9. The CDR3 is made up of 17 amino acids. The CDR3 sequence: CASSKKTSGEDTGELFF. The DNA of the CDR3 is TGTGCCAGCAGCAAAAAGACTAGCGGGGAGGACACCGGGGAGCTGTTTTTT.

The CDR3 loop is CASSQLVQSNSPLHF. The CDR3 DNA is TGCGCCAGCAGCCAATTGGTACAGAGTAATTCACCCCTCCACTTT. The V call is TRBV4-1, the J call TRBJ1-6; D gene ambiguous. The CDR3 runs to 15 residues. CDR1 and CDR2 from the germline V gene are MGHRA and YSYEKL. V shed 2 bases and J shed 6 bases, with 11 bases lying between them.

This rearrangement joins TRBV7-8 to TRBJ2-3, with 11 bases fitting TRBD1. There are 16 residues in the CDR3. After removal of 5 bases from V and 6 bases from J, the junction contained 10 bases not matched to a gene. Germline assignment: CDR1 SGHVS and CDR2 FQNEAQ. The CDR3, as DNA: TGTGCCAGCAGCCGATGGGACAGGGGGGGTCCGGATACGCAGTATTTT. This encodes CASSRWDRGGPDTQYF.

The genes are TRBV7-9 and TRBJ2-2, with D perhaps matching TRBD1 (6 bases). Trimming pared 5 bases from V and 4 bases from J, leaving 20 bases between. The CDR3 contains 17 residues. Germline loops: CDR1 SEHNR, CDR2 FQNEAQ (reference sequence). The CDR3 loop is CASSKDSWGFTTGELFF. CDR3 nucleotide sequence: TGTGCCAGCAGCAAGGACAGCTGGGGCTTTACCACCGGGGAGCTGTTTTTT.

This clonotype was detected only a few times. This chain connects TRBV7-9 to TRBJ1-1; D gene uncertain. The germline CDR1 and CDR2 sequences are SEHNR and FQNEAQ (reference sequence). Trimming removed 4 bases from V and 5 bases from J, with 11 bases in between. This CDR3 comprises 13 residues. CDR3 loop: CASSSPQETEAFF. CDR3 sequence (DNA): TGTGCCAGCAGCTCACCCCAAGAAACTGAAGCTTTCTTT.

This clonotype was found many times. J is TRBJ2-7 and V is TRBV12-3 or TRBV12-4, with D possibly TRBD1 on 5 matching bases. V lost 3 bases, J lost 2 bases, and 14 bases lay in between. The CDR3 has 15 amino acids. The CDR3 DNA reads as TGTGCCAGCAGTTTTTTCAGGGTTCGGGCCTACGAGCAGTACTTC. This encodes CASSFFRVRAYEQYF.

V usage is TRBV6-2 or TRBV6-3 and J usage is TRBJ2-5, with a possible D match to TRBD2 (7 bases). The germline V gene has CDR1 MNHEY and CDR2 SVGEGT. The CDR3 is 14 residues long. With 5 bases removed from V and 4 bases from J, the gap between germline ends came to 14 bases. The DNA of the CDR3 is TGTGCCAGCAGTCCCCGGGGGGCCAGAGAGACCCAGTACTTC. Amino acid sequence: CASSPRGARETQYF.

This clonotype came up many times. The chain has TRBV7-9 and TRBJ2-7, with D perhaps matching TRBD2 (5 bases). Between the trimmed V and J ends, which lost 3 bases and 2 bases, there was a span of 8 bases. This CDR3 has 13 residues. The germline CDR1 and CDR2 sequences are SEHNR and FQNEAQ (reference sequence). CDR3: CASSFSGTYEQYF. CDR3 DNA sequence: TGTGCCAGCAGCTTCTCGGGGACCTACGAGCAGTACTTC.

The chain recombines TRBV7-6 with TRBJ2-2; the D is unclear. Germline V gene data show CDR1 as SGHVS and CDR2 as FNYEAQ. The CDR3 length is 14 residues. V lost 3 bases and J lost 4, with 9 bases in between. The CDR3 here is CASSFTLGTGELFF. The CDR3 DNA reads TGTGCCAGCAGCTTCACCTTGGGCACCGGGGAGCTGTTTTTT.

This clonotype was counted only a few times. The rearrangement links TRBV4-2 to TRBJ1-5; 9 nucleotides match TRBD1. Germline trimming cut 2 bases from V and 2 bases from J; bases unmatched to any gene: 1. Germline V gene lookup returns CDR1 LGHNA and CDR2 YNFKEQ. The CDR3 runs to 15 residues. CDR3 bases: TGTGCCAGCAGCCAACGGACAGGGGGCAATCAGCCCCAGCATTTT. Amino acids: CASSQRTGGNQPQHF.

A few counts support this clonotype. The chain has TRBV14 and TRBJ2-2; TRBD2 is a possible D gene (6 bases). The V end lost 0 bases, the J end lost 3 bases, and 17 bases lay between the germline ends. CDR3 length: 18 residues. Germline-derived CDR1 and CDR2 are SGHDN and FVKESK. CDR3 loop: CASSQDATGAWHTGELFF. The CDR3 region has the DNA TGTGCCAGCAGCCAAGATGCTACGGGAGCATGGCACACCGGGGAGCTGTTTTTT.

CDR3 sequence reads: CASSLEGQGHGYTF. In nucleotides, the CDR3 is TGTGCCAGCAGTTTGGAGGGGCAAGGCCATGGCTACACCTTC. This rearrangement joins TRBV27 to TRBJ1-2, with a possible D match to TRBD1 (5 bases). Deletions cut 3 bases from V and 6 bases from J, with 14 bases between. Germline V gene sequence: CDR1 MNHEY, CDR2 SMNVEV (reference sequence). CDR3 length: 14 amino acids.

This clonotype was observed a handful of times. The chain carries TRBV7-9 and TRBJ2-4, with D perhaps being TRBD1 or TRBD2 (5 bases each). CDR1 and CDR2 from the germline V gene are SEHNR and FQNEAQ (reference sequence). V lost 3 bases to trimming and J lost 1 base, with 13 bases between them. The CDR3 is 16 residues long. CDR3 bases: TGTGCCAGCAGCTTGGGGGAGACAGTGGCCAAAAACATTCAGTACTTC. It yields the protein CASSLGETVAKNIQYF.